The 2 T cell receptor beta chains given below trace back to one sample, sequenced in a study of identical twins. Via MiXCR, TCRdb re-called the 5' RACE reads, giving one row per CDR3 protein. This sample carries more than 400,000 distinct CDR3 sequences, roughly 15% of them seen once, and the ten largest clones take 0.44%. This same sample was also taken into another study, of yellow fever vaccine responses in identical twins.

Specimen: CD4+ T cells sorted from blood. Receptor source: a woman in her late teens or twenties in good health.

This clonotype has ten or more counts. The genes are TRBV25-1 and TRBJ1-4; 11 positions match TRBD1. Per the germline V gene, CDR1 is MGHDK and CDR2 is SYGVNS. V shed 2 bases and J 7 bases; nucleotides not matched to a gene: 6. This CDR3 region has 16 residues. The CDR3 DNA follows: TGTGCCAGCAGTGAACAGACGGGGACAGGGGGTGAAAAACTGTTTTTT. As protein: CASSEQTGTGGEKLFF.

This rearrangement joins TRBV6-5 to TRBJ2-7, with TRBD2 matching over 8 bases. There are 19 residues in the CDR3. V was clipped by 2 bases and J by 8 bases; unmatched bases: 23. Germline V gene data show CDR1 as MNHEY and CDR2 as SVGAGI. Written as DNA, the CDR3 is TGTGCCAGCAGTTACCACCAAGGGCTTGGGACTAGGGGGTTTTTGAAGCAGTACTTC. Translated, it gives CASSYHQGLGTRGFLKQYF.